Given below is one T cell receptor (beta chain) in context. The source of the sample is a study of blood T cell repertoires in COVID-19. Background on the study: Material from acute and convalescent COVID-19 was sourced from the United States, Italy and Spain. In each case, the material was cDNA or gDNA derived from T cells, B-cell-depleted T cells, or PBMCs.

Unmatched junction bases numbered 3, after V lost 7 bases and J lost 7 bases. Per germline, CDR1 SGHRS and CDR2 YFSETQ. This CDR3 spans 14 amino acids. Which cohort a participant joined came from the clinical history participants gave. Donors in Cohort 3 who had recovered were those with two negative PCRs, healthcare professional clearance, or resolution of their symptoms. Data came from immunoSEQ multiplex PCR; TCRdb stores just in-frame clones and leaves some out. This sample has 250,000 to 350,000 clones, with around 90% found just once. Specimen: PBMCs or T cells enriched from blood (not recorded which). This chain connects TRBV5-1 to TRBJ1-6, with 12 bases matching TRBD1. The source of this sequence is a woman in her twenties or thirties who had recovered from COVID-19. CDR3 sequence: CASGTGGRNSPLHF. The CDR3, as DNA: TGCGCCAGCGGGACAGGGGGCAGGAATTCACCCCTCCACTTT.